The present T cell receptor (beta chain) was sequenced within a study of CD4 T cells in relation to SARS-CoV-2 and coronaviruses (dated by TCRdb to 2020 to 2023). Background on the whole study: Patient-derived lymphoblastoid cell lines were used to map the HLA restriction of shared crossreactive spike epitopes. At the level of individual TCR clonotypes, the study evaluated whether memory CD4+ T cells crossreact between the spike proteins of SARS-CoV-2 and those of common cold coronaviruses. Samples from three pre-COVID donors and the naive versus memory experiments were sequenced with the Adaptive Biotechnologies TCR-sequencing kit; other data were Illumina-based. A different, Illumina-based TCR-beta assay was used to sequence expansion assays from other donors in the study. What the research found in general, with its limitations: Small numbers of patients and of tested TCRs limited the study. Since the crossreactivity analysis centred on spike protein, crossreactivity against other viral proteins was not assessed. Sequencing of naive versus memory cells indicated that the assay detects memory recall responses, not primary responses primed during culture. Roughly 64% of donors had memory CD4+ clonotypes that crossrecognized SARS-CoV-2 and at least one common cold coronavirus spike. Because no donor provided both pre-pandemic and post-infection samples, tracing the source of pre-existing responses was limited. Compared with monoreactive clones, crossreactive clones had significantly weaker SARS-CoV-2-driven expansion, a result consistent with antigenic imprinting.

CD4+ T cells from unexposed donors were collected before the COVID-19 pandemic (2011-2018). Naive and memory CD4+ T cells were separated from cryopreserved PBMCs through CD4 enrichment, which was followed by EasySep naive CD4+ T cell enrichment. Leukapheresis product for the unexposed donors was purchased commercially. PBMCs were isolated from leukapheresis product or whole blood by Ficoll-Paque PLUS gradient centrifugation. The PBMCs went either fresh into the expansion assay or into cryopreservation at -140 degrees C. The QIAamp Micro DNA Kit was used to extract genomic DNA from the CD4+ T cells. The germline V gene (reference sequence) yields MNHEY for CDR1 and SMNVEV for CDR2. The CDR3 contains 13 residues, cysteine and phenylalanine counted. CDR3 DNA only is kept here, 39 bases in frame from base 1. The V and J ends are trimmed by 2 bases and 3 bases, leaving 7 bases between them. This clone was counted once. Its antigen is unknown. No much larger clone is present one base from it, and per-base qualities are unavailable.

DNA from uncultured naive and memory CD4+ T cells underwent immunoSEQ TCR-beta sequencing at deep resolution. The paper's data handling went like this. During preprocessing, nonproductive sequences were removed, as were CDR3s that did not start with C, did not end with F or W, or were shorter than 7 amino acids. Cultured and uncultured naive and memory CD4+ repertoires were searched for CDR3s previously identified as spike- and CEF-reactive. After three terminal residues were trimmed from each end, CDR3 homology was quantified as pairwise Levenshtein distance using the stringdist R package. The table was pulled from immuneACCESS by TCRdb, which kept in-frame rearrangements only. Such tables lose some clones; where checked, under half of the loss comes from unresolved V genes, and the rest has no known cause. The V and J calls and clone size are taken from that table; D and trimming were inferred from the DNA. Recorded for this sample are 65,000 or so clones; 87% of them occurred a single time. The biggest ten clones account for roughly 1.5% of the sample.

The rearranged chain carries TRBV27 and TRBJ2-5, with no D gene named confidently. This clonotype originated in a human donor in good health. The sequencing sample was made of memory CD4+ T cells from PBMCs. Interpreted using the paper, the cell subset or site label stands for: memory (non-naive) CD4+ T cells. CDR3 region: CASSLRREETQYF. The DNA is as follows: TGTGCCAGCAGTTTACGCAGAGAAGAGACCCAGTACTTC.